The rows below give T cell receptor beta chains drawn from one sample of a study of cytomegalovirus exposure and HLA in healthy donors. Repertoires were generated with immunoSEQ multiplex PCR, while TCRdb's copy carries only in-frame clones and drops some. This table has around 95,000 clones, 74% appearing once. The sample comprised PBMCs. These TCRs come from a male donor in good health and CMV-seronegative. Each CDR3 is given without its conserved first and last residue. The D gene is left open where the match is weak.

d_call: TRBD2
cdr3_length: 19
v_call: TRBV7-3
cdr3_aa: ASSLISASGRVRGSYNEQF

d_call: TRBD2
cdr3_length: 13
v_call: TRBV29-1
cdr3_aa: SVDAAGGRTDTQY

d_call: TRBD1
cdr3_length: 13
v_call: TRBV25-1
cdr3_aa: ASSDGTGGDPEAF

d_call: -
cdr3_length: 10
v_call: TRBV5-1
cdr3_aa: ASSLAGWEQF

d_call: TRBD1
cdr3_length: 11
v_call: TRBV30
cdr3_aa: AWGRTGENIQY

d_call: -
cdr3_length: 11
v_call: TRBV4-1
cdr3_aa: ASSQGLNAEAF

d_call: TRBD2
cdr3_length: 12
v_call: TRBV6-1
cdr3_aa: ASNLAGYTGELF

d_call: -
cdr3_length: 14
v_call: TRBV7-9
cdr3_aa: ASSLRRSGTNEKLF

d_call: -
cdr3_length: 13
v_call: TRBV7-2
cdr3_aa: ASSLKTGGFSGYT

d_call: -
cdr3_length: 13
v_call: TRBV2
cdr3_aa: ASSPGLALYNEQF

d_call: TRBD1
cdr3_length: 14
v_call: TRBV18
cdr3_aa: ASSPPGGTGGGPQH

d_call: TRBD1
cdr3_length: 12
v_call: TRBV7-3
cdr3_aa: ASSPEGQPEGYT

d_call: -
cdr3_length: 10
v_call: TRBV6-6
cdr3_aa: ASSTGDGGYT

d_call: TRBD1
cdr3_length: 16
v_call: TRBV5-1
cdr3_aa: ASSFGRQGASSGNTIY

d_call: TRBD1
cdr3_length: 13
v_call: TRBV27
cdr3_aa: ASSSQGVAGNTIY

d_call: TRBD1
cdr3_length: 15
v_call: TRBV5-8
cdr3_aa: ASSSFSSGQGIGGYT

d_call: TRBD1
cdr3_length: 19
v_call: TRBV4-1
cdr3_aa: ASSQVRGQGGREMGTDTQY

d_call: TRBD2
cdr3_length: 11
v_call: TRBV27
cdr3_aa: ASRLAGGYEQY

d_call: -
cdr3_length: 14
v_call: TRBV6-6
cdr3_aa: ASRRTWTVFNEKLF

d_call: -
cdr3_length: 20
v_call: TRBV27
cdr3_aa: ASRLRGYYGVQGRRNTGELF

d_call: -
cdr3_length: 13
v_call: TRBV5-1
cdr3_aa: ASRQGSQVDTEAF

d_call: TRBD1
cdr3_length: 10
v_call: TRBV29-1
cdr3_aa: SVKQGGYEQY

d_call: TRBD2
cdr3_length: 14
v_call: TRBV7-6
cdr3_aa: ASSSGAGTSRTEQY

d_call: TRBD1
cdr3_length: 12
v_call: TRBV27
cdr3_aa: ASAPGTEYQPQH

d_call: -
cdr3_length: 13
v_call: TRBV7-9
cdr3_aa: ASSLLSGVRETQY

d_call: TRBD1
cdr3_length: 11
v_call: TRBV5-6
cdr3_aa: ASRGQGSYEQY

d_call: -
cdr3_length: 14
v_call: TRBV6-5
cdr3_aa: ASSYSSRDISYEQY

d_call: -
cdr3_length: 13
v_call: TRBV27
cdr3_aa: ASSINRGGTGELF

d_call: TRBD1
cdr3_length: 14
v_call: TRBV29-1
cdr3_aa: SCQRSGTGVYNEQF

d_call: TRBD1
cdr3_length: 10
v_call: TRBV7-2
cdr3_aa: ASVAGGHEQY

d_call: -
cdr3_length: 12
v_call: TRBV15
cdr3_aa: ATSREIQGYGYT

d_call: TRBD1
cdr3_length: 13
v_call: TRBV28
cdr3_aa: ASSLARQGDTEAF

d_call: TRBD1
cdr3_length: 14
v_call: TRBV4-2
cdr3_aa: ASSHPPGQGNTEAF

d_call: TRBD2
cdr3_length: 14
v_call: TRBV9
cdr3_aa: ASSPGGLAVYNEQF

d_call: TRBD2
cdr3_length: 14
v_call: TRBV7-9
cdr3_aa: ASSLGRGTTFDEQF

d_call: -
cdr3_length: 14
v_call: TRBV13
cdr3_aa: ASSLGVARSTDTQY